This T cell receptor (beta chain) emerged from a study of T cells in women clearing cervical HPV infection. Using immunoSEQ multiplex PCR, the repertoire was profiled, and TCRdb retains in-frame clones only, with some absent. This sample lists approximately 30,000 clones; its ten largest clones have roughly a sixth. MY09/MY11 PCR detected cervical HPV DNA; dot-blot assigned genotypes. The origin of this receptor is a woman aged 18 to 75 with a cervical HPV16 infection that either progressed to CIN3+ or cleared (not recorded which). Sequencing was performed on blood buffy coat.

CDR3 DNA (partial): TGCAGTGCTAGTGTCCAGGGGGCCAACTATGGC. Its translation is CSASVQGANYG. In full, the CDR3 is CSASVQGANYGYTF. The rearrangement joins TRBV20-1 to TRBJ1-2; 8 nucleotides match TRBD1. The read falls 3 residues short of the CDR3 end, and the missing part is taken from the germline J gene. The CDR3 runs to 14 residues. CDR1 and CDR2 (germline): DFQATT, SNEGSKA (reference sequence). V was clipped by 3 bases and J by 2 bases; unmatched bases: 5.